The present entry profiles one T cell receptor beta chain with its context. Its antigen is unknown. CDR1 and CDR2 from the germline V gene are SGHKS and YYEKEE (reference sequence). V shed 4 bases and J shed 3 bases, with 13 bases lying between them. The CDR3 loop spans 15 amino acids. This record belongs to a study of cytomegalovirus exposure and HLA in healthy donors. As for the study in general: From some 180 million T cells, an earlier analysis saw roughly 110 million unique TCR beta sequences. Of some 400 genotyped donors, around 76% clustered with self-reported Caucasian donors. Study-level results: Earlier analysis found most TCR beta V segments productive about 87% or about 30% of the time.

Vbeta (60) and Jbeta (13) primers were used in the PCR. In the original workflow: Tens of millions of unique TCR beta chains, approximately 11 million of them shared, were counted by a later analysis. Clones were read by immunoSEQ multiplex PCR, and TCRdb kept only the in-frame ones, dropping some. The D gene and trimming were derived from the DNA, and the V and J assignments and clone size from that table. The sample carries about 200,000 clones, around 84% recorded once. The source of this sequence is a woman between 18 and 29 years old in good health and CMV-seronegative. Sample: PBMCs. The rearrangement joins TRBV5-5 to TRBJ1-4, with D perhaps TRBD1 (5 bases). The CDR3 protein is CASSSSSGANEKLFF. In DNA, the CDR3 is TGTGCCAGCAGCAGCTCATCGGGGGCTAATGAAAAACTGTTTTTT.